This is a list of T cell receptor beta chains from one sample in a study of vaccination and CD4 T cells after COVID-19. TCRdb independently ran MiXCR on the PCR reads; one entry per CDR3 protein. There are about 10,000 distinct CDR3 sequences in the sample; about 28% occur only once, and 14% to 15% lies in the top ten. These TCRs are of unknown antigen specificity. The sample here was CD4+ T cells from blood, cultured in vitro, taken after SARS-CoV-2 vaccination. Receptors were obtained from a human donor who had recovered from COVID-19. Each CDR3 is given with its conserved first and last residue. Each record gives: V gene, D gene, J gene, clone size, CDR3 protein, CDR3 DNA. The D gene is left open where the match is weak. Not all rows give a size; the values are once, few, many and, for expanded clones, a class.

>TRBV6-2/TRBV6-3|-|TRBJ1-1|-
CASSYSPGLVLPEAFF
TGTGCCAGCAGTTACTCTCCGGGACTCGTCCTTCCAGAAGCTTTCTTT
>TRBV7-2|-|TRBJ2-7|-
CASSPQGELRYEQYF
TGTGCCAGCAGCCCCCAGGGCGAACTCCGGTACGAGCAGTACTTC
>TRBV28|TRBD2|TRBJ2-5|-
CASSLWTSGRRLAQYF
TGTGCCAGCAGTTTATGGACTAGCGGGAGGAGGTTGGCCCAGTACTTC
>TRBV24-1|TRBD1|TRBJ2-6|-
CATRSQGAGANVLTF
TGTGCCACCAGGTCACAGGGGGCTGGGGCCAACGTCCTGACTTTC
>TRBV6-1|TRBD1|TRBJ2-7|few
CASSESRTGSNEQYF
TGTGCCAGCAGTGAATCTCGGACAGGCTCGAACGAGCAGTACTTC
>TRBV28|-|TRBJ2-7|few
CASSLFQGTYEQYF
TGTGCCAGCAGTTTATTTCAGGGAACCTACGAGCAGTACTTC
>TRBV6-1|-|TRBJ2-7|few
CASRGGDSPYEQYF
TGTGCCAGCAGGGGCGGCGACAGCCCCTACGAGCAGTACTTC
>TRBV6-2/TRBV6-3|-|TRBJ1-1|-
CASSYPRRGLSF
TGTGCCAGCAGTTACCCTCGTCGGGGGCTTTCCTTT
>TRBV25-1|-|TRBJ1-2|few
CASSGGHYGYTF
TGTGCCAGCAGTGGGGGGCACTATGGCTACACCTTC
>TRBV24-1|-|TRBJ2-3|-
CATSGGSLADTQYF
TGTGCCACCAGTGGGGGGAGCCTCGCAGATACGCAGTATTTT
>TRBV6-6|TRBD2|TRBJ2-1|-
CASNGGSSYNEQFF
TGTGCCAGCAACGGCGGGAGCTCCTACAATGAGCAGTTCTTC
>TRBV20-1|-|TRBJ2-7|few
CSARGLLLRAGQYF
TGCAGTGCTAGAGGTCTGCTCCTCCGAGCGGGGCAGTACTTC
>TRBV20-1|-|TRBJ2-6|medium-sized
CSARENRGANVLTF
TGCAGTGCTAGAGAAAACAGGGGGGCCAACGTCCTGACTTTC
>TRBV11-3|TRBD2|TRBJ2-1|few
CASSRGGANEQFF
TGTGCCAGCAGCCGGGGGGGAGCAAATGAGCAGTTCTTC
>TRBV20-1|TRBD2|TRBJ2-3|few
CSARRRLAGADTQYF
TGCAGTGCCAGAAGAAGACTGGCGGGGGCAGATACGCAGTATTTT
>TRBV2|-|TRBJ2-1|few
CADKRGVGIYNEQFF
TGTGCCGACAAAAGGGGGGTGGGGATATACAATGAGCAGTTCTTC
>TRBV27|TRBD1|TRBJ2-7|-
CASSLSRDRGEQYF
TGTGCCAGCAGTTTATCCCGGGACAGAGGTGAGCAGTACTTC
>TRBV20-1|-|TRBJ2-5|-
CSARDPGTGKETQYF
TGCAGTGCTAGAGACCCGGGCACCGGCAAAGAGACCCAGTACTTC
>TRBV24-1|TRBD1|TRBJ2-3|few
CATSVSGTGVRTQYF
TGTGCCACCAGTGTCTCCGGGACAGGGGTTCGGACGCAGTATTTT
>TRBV7-2|TRBD2|TRBJ2-1|-
CASSLGRLAGGPYNEQFF
TGCGCCAGCAGCCTCGGACGGCTAGCGGGAGGCCCCTACAATGAGCAGTTCTTC
>TRBV6-1|TRBD1|TRBJ2-2|few
CASTQYRGSGELFF
TGTGCCAGCACCCAATACAGGGGCAGCGGGGAGCTGTTTTTT
>TRBV28|-|TRBJ2-5|-
CASSPPKGEETQYF
TGTGCCAGCAGTCCTCCTAAGGGAGAGGAGACCCAGTACTTC
>TRBV2|-|TRBJ1-6|-
CASRTRPGATNSPLHF
TGTGCCAGCAGGACACGTCCGGGGGCGACGAATTCACCCCTCCACTTT
>TRBV29-1|-|TRBJ2-4|few
CSVFWVGNIQYF
TGCAGCGTTTTCTGGGTTGGAAACATTCAGTACTTC
>TRBV18|-|TRBJ2-1|-
CASSPMAIEQFF
TGTGCCAGCTCACCAATGGCGATTGAGCAGTTCTTC
>TRBV6-2/TRBV6-3|-|TRBJ2-7|-
CASSYSKQYSYEQYF
TGTGCCAGCAGTTACTCGAAGCAATACTCCTACGAGCAGTACTTC
>TRBV25-1|TRBD1|TRBJ1-2|few
CASSEINRGGYTF
TGTGCCAGCAGTGAGATAAACAGGGGTGGCTACACCTTC
>TRBV24-1|-|TRBJ2-2|few
CATSRTAVAGELFF
TGTGCCACCAGCAGGACTGCTGTGGCCGGGGAGCTGTTTTTT
>TRBV18|-|TRBJ1-5|few
CASSPRQDNQPQHF
TGTGCCAGCTCACCCAGACAGGATAATCAGCCCCAGCATTTT
>TRBV19|TRBD1|TRBJ2-5|-
CASSPRMQGEETQYF
TGTGCCAGTAGTCCCCGAATGCAGGGGGAAGAGACCCAGTACTTC
>TRBV7-6|TRBD2|TRBJ2-5|few
CASSLGSGSRETQYF
TGTGCCAGCAGCTTAGGGAGCGGGAGTAGAGAGACCCAGTACTTC
>TRBV12-3/TRBV12-4|TRBD1|TRBJ2-7|few
CASSLRGGTGSYEQYF
TGTGCCAGCAGTTTAAGGGGAGGGACAGGGTCCTACGAGCAGTACTTC
>TRBV19|-|TRBJ1-5|-
CASSIVLGQPQHF
TGTGCCAGTAGTATAGTACTGGGGCAGCCCCAGCATTTT
>TRBV28|-|TRBJ2-4|few
CASRAILAKNIQYF
TGTGCCAGCAGAGCCATCCTAGCCAAAAACATTCAGTACTTC
>TRBV20-1|TRBD1|TRBJ1-5|-
CSASPRRGGNQPQHF
TGCAGTGCTAGTCCCCGCAGGGGGGGCAATCAGCCCCAGCATTTT
>TRBV24-1|TRBD2|TRBJ2-7|-
CATSGPGLESSYEQYF
TGTGCCACCAGTGGACCGGGACTAGAAAGCTCCTACGAGCAGTACTTC
>TRBV6-2/TRBV6-3|-|TRBJ2-7|-
CASSYWAGVVSYEQYF
TGTGCCAGCAGTTACTGGGCAGGGGTCGTCTCCTACGAGCAGTACTTC
>TRBV28|-|TRBJ1-4|-
CASSLGGVGNEKLFF
TGTGCCAGCAGTTTAGGGGGGGTGGGTAATGAAAAACTGTTTTTT
>TRBV7-3|TRBD2|TRBJ2-1|-
CASTLGGDEQFF
TGTGCCAGCACCCTCGGGGGGGATGAGCAGTTCTTC
>TRBV29-1|-|TRBJ2-4|-
CSVEGVDRNIQYF
TGCAGCGTTGAAGGGGTCGACCGAAACATTCAGTACTTC
>TRBV6-1|-|TRBJ1-1|-
CASRARENTEAFF
TGTGCCAGCAGAGCCCGGGAGAACACTGAAGCTTTCTTT
>TRBV15|TRBD1|TRBJ1-1|-
CATSRDFLFRRQGALNTEAFF
TGTGCCACCAGCAGAGATTTCTTATTTCGAAGACAGGGGGCCCTGAACACTGAAGCTTTCTTT